This entry features one T cell receptor beta chain sequence. The V end lost 0 bases, the J end lost 2 bases, and 17 bases lay between the germline ends. Germline CDR1 GTSNPN, CDR2 SVGIG (reference sequence). The CDR3 contains 16 residues. The data were obtained in a study of blood T cell repertoires in COVID-19. Study at large: Material from acute and convalescent COVID-19 was sourced from the United States, Italy and Spain.

As processed by the authors: Reference gene primers were amplified, and this amplification served to estimate nucleated cell counts. TCRdb's copy holds only in-frame clones and misses some; the assay was immunoSEQ multiplex PCR. The V and J calls and the clone size are those of that table, but D and trimming were determined from the DNA. Among a few hundred thousand clones listed, roughly 88% were seen once. The chain couples TRBV30 to TRBJ2-7; no firm D call. The specimen was peripheral blood. The source of this sequence is a woman aged 30 to 39 who had recovered from COVID-19. The CDR3, as DNA: TGTGCCTGGAGTGTATTGGGCCAACCGAATACCTACGAGCAGTACTTC. Translation: CAWSVLGQPNTYEQYF.